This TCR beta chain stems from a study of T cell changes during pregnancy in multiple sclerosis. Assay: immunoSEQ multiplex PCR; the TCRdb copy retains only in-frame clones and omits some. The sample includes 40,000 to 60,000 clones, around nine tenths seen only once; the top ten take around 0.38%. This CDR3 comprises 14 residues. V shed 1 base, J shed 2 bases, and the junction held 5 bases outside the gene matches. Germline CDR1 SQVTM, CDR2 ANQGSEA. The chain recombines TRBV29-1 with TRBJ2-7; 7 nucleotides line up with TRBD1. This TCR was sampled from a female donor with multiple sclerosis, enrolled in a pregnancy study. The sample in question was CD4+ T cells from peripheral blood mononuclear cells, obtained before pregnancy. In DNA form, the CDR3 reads TGCAGCGTTGAAGGGACAGGTCTGACCTACGAGCAGTACTTC. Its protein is CSVEGTGLTYEQYF.